These 30 T cell receptor beta chains share one sample of origin, sequenced in a study of tumor-infiltrating lymphocytes in primary liver carcinoma. With roughly 500 ng total RNA as template and a constant-region primer, TCR beta cDNA was made. A slightly modified ARM-PCR protocol with three nested multiplex PCR rounds produced these TCR beta libraries. In the first two PCR rounds, TRBV1-TRBV30 forward primers were paired with a C-beta reverse primer, and each round lasted approximately 9 cycles. TCRdb used MiXCR to reprocess the multiplex PCR reads, holding one entry per CDR3 protein. The repertoire holds 200,000 or so distinct CDR3 sequences, almost 65% seen once, with about 7.1% in the top ten. For blood RNA, unsorted whole blood served as the source, and germline DNA was extracted too. Material: peripheral blood. The source of these receptors is a woman in her fifties or sixties with primary liver carcinoma and hepatitis B virus infection.

The chain employs TRBV28 and TRBJ2-7; perhaps TRBD2 as D (5 bases). Germline CDR1 and CDR2: MDHEN and SYDVKM. This CDR3 has 16 residues. V lost 6 bases and J 4 bases, leaving 22 bases between the germline ends. The DNA for the CDR3 is TGTGCCAGCAGATTAGAAGAGGGCTATTTGAGGTACGAGCAGTACTTC. Translating gives CASRLEEGYLRYEQYF.

Comment on this clonotype: No conserved phenylalanine or tryptophan ends this CDR3, so it is likely a read error. No DNA is shown, since the ends of the CDR3 on it are uncertain; the CDR3 is the one TCRdb lists. The chain carries TRBV11-3 and TRBJ2-7. The CDR3 is 11 residues long, counting both termini. In germline, CDR1 is SGHNT, CDR2 YENEEA. CDR3 loop: CASRYTDERYL.

The chain links TRBV5-1 to TRBJ2-1; no reliable D call. The V end lost 1 base, the J end lost 8 bases, and 16 bases lay between the germline ends. Per germline, CDR1 SGHRS and CDR2 YFSETQ. The CDR3 length is 15 residues. CDR3 coding DNA: TGCGCCAGCAGCTTGCTCCCTCGCAACCCCGATGAGCAGTTCTTC. Encoded protein: CASSLLPRNPDEQFF.

About this clonotype itself: The junction and the germline gene differ at one end; a read error may be behind it. CDR3 in DNA: TGTACCAGCAGCCAAGAAGCAATAAATCAGTCCCAGCATTTT. Translated: CTSSQEAINQSQHF. The genes are TRBV4-2 and TRBJ1-5; D is undetermined. The CDR3 length is 14 residues. Germline V gene lookup returns CDR1 LGHNA and CDR2 YNFKEQ.

The CDR3 DNA sequence: TGTGCCAGCAGCGCAGCGCGGGACTATGAGCAGTTCTTC. This codes for CASSAARDYEQFF. This rearrangement joins TRBV4-2 to TRBJ2-1, with D possibly TRBD2 on 6 matching bases. This CDR3 is 13 amino acids long. In germline, CDR1 is LGHNA, CDR2 YNFKEQ. V was clipped by 5 bases and J by 8 bases, with 13 bases between them.

The gene calls are TRBV20-1 and TRBJ2-3; 10 bases align to TRBD2. V gave up 4 bases and J gave up 5 bases; unmatched junction bases: 12. The CDR3 spans 16 residues. Germline V CDR1 and CDR2: DFQATT, SNEGSKA (reference sequence). CDR3 nucleotides: TGCAGTGCTATTACCAGGACTAGCGGAATGGGAGATACGCAGTATTTT. Translating it yields CSAITRTSGMGDTQYF.

This clonotype has only a few counts. V usage is TRBV12-3 or TRBV12-4 and J usage is TRBJ2-3; 10 nucleotides match TRBD2. V gave up 5 bases and J gave up 2 bases; unmatched junction bases: 7. The CDR3 is made up of 16 amino acids. The CDR3 here is CASSVSGTSATDTQYF. In DNA, the CDR3 is TGTGCCAGCAGTGTCTCCGGGACTAGCGCCACAGATACGCAGTATTTT.

To note about this clonotype: It may be a read error: a sequence one base away is much more abundant. This sequence joins TRBV12-3 or TRBV12-4 and TRBJ2-1; D is unresolved. This CDR3 spans 13 amino acids. The CDR3 region is CAGSLLEEAPQFF. The CDR3 DNA is TGTGCCGGCAGTCTACTCGAAGAGGCGCCACAGTTCTTC.

On this clonotype itself: At one end, the junction sequence differs from germline, possibly due to a read error. V and J are TRBV11-2 and TRBJ1-6; D call uncertain. The CDR3 totals 16 residues. Germline lookup yields CDR1 SGHAT and CDR2 FQNNGV. The CDR3 coding sequence is TGTGCCAGCAGCCCGAAGCGGGCTACCAACCTTTCACCCATCCACTTT. Translated, it gives CASSPKRATNLSPIHF.

This chain joins TRBV15 and TRBJ2-5; tentatively, D is TRBD1 or TRBD2 (5 bases each). The germline V and J ends were trimmed by 1 base and 2 bases, with 26 bases remaining between them. Germline V gives CDR1 LNHNV, CDR2 YYDKDF (reference sequence). This CDR3 spans 20 amino acids. The CDR3 here is CATSRASNAYWDGEQETQYF. The CDR3 DNA follows: TGTGCCACCAGCAGAGCTTCCAATGCGTATTGGGACGGTGAGCAAGAGACCCAGTACTTC.

This chain joins TRBV28 and TRBJ2-1; 12 bases align to TRBD1. V lost 4 bases, J lost 6 bases, and 7 bases stayed unmatched. Germline CDR1 and CDR2: MDHEN and SYDVKM. The CDR3 has 16 residues. CDR3 amino acids: CASSSPGQGAINEQFF. For the CDR3, the DNA is TGTGCCAGCAGTTCCCCGGGACAGGGGGCAATCAATGAGCAGTTCTTC.

Regarding this clonotype: In this CDR3 the conserved last residue, phenylalanine or tryptophan, is missing, so a read error is likely. This rearrangement joins TRBV6-2 or TRBV6-3 to TRBJ2-3; a possible D gene is TRBD2 (6 bases). This CDR3 is built from 13 residues. The V gene's germline CDR1 is MNHEY and CDR2 SVGEGT. Trimming stripped 6 bases from V and 0 bases from J, with 7 bases between. The CDR3 region is CASRGTSTDTQYL. CDR3 sequence (DNA): TGTGCCAGCAGAGGGACTAGCACAGATACGCAGTATCTT.

Turning to this clonotype: One end of the junction does not line up with germline, which may come from a read error. The chain carries TRBV5-8 and TRBJ1-2, with D perhaps matching TRBD1 (5 bases). The CDR3 sequence is 15 residues long. The germline V gene encodes CDR1 SGHTS and CDR2 YDEGEE. CDR3 nucleotides: TGTGCCAGCAGCTTGGGAAAGGGGAAACGCGGTGGCTACACCTTT. This encodes CASSLGKGKRGGYTF.

This clonotype was detected only once. The genes are TRBV5-4 and TRBJ2-7; 7 bases are shared with TRBD1. CDR1 and CDR2 (germline): SGHNT, YYREEE (reference sequence). The CDR3 covers 13 residues. With 2 bases clipped from V and 5 bases from J, the junction kept 4 bases outside the gene matches. The chain's CDR3 is CASSLQGLDEQYF. DNA of the CDR3: TGTGCCAGCAGCTTACAGGGGCTGGACGAGCAGTACTTC.

V usage is TRBV11-1 and J usage is TRBJ2-3; D unclear. The CDR3 covers 15 residues. V lost 2 bases to trimming and J lost 4 bases, with 13 bases between them. Germline CDR1 SGHAT, CDR2 FQDESV (reference sequence). The CDR3: CASSLLGGSADTQYF. The CDR3 DNA is TGTGCCAGCAGCTTACTGGGTGGCAGCGCAGATACGCAGTATTTT. The full variable domain, with the rest looked up from reference TRBV11-1 and TRBJ2-3, is EAEVAQSPRYKITEKSQAVAFWCDPISGHATLYWYRQILGQGPELLVQFQDESVVDDSQLPKDRFSAERLKGVDSTLKIQPAELGDSAMYLCASSLLGGSADTQYFGPGTRLTVL.

The genes are TRBV5-4 and TRBJ2-7, with TRBD2 matching over 11 bases. This CDR3 region has 18 residues. Germline V gene lookup returns CDR1 SGHNT and CDR2 YYREEE (reference sequence). With 6 bases clipped from V and 3 bases from J, the junction kept 17 bases outside the gene matches. The CDR3: CASNLISTSSGRSYEQYF. In nucleotides, the CDR3 is TGTGCCAGCAACCTCATCTCCACCTCTAGCGGGAGGAGCTACGAGCAGTACTTC.

This clonotype was recorded a few times. A clone one base away is much larger, so this may be a read error. The chain is built from TRBV6-5 and TRBJ1-3; D is uncertain. This CDR3 has 15 amino acids. Germline V CDR1 and CDR2: MNHEY, SVGAGI. The CDR3 spells CASSYSTDSGKTIYF. In DNA form, the CDR3 reads TGTGCCAGCAGTTACTCGACGGACTCTGGAAAGACCATATATTTT.

Note on this clonotype: A read error may produce the germline difference seen at one junction end. V and J are TRBV11-2 and TRBJ2-1, with TRBD2 matching over 10 bases. The CDR3 length is 15 residues. Germline V CDR1 and CDR2: SGHAT, FQNNGV. The CDR3 sequence is CASSPGLADYNEQSF. The CDR3 region has the DNA TGTGCCAGCAGCCCCGGACTAGCGGACTACAATGAGCAGTCCTTC.

Ten or more counts support this clonotype. The chain links TRBV11-2 to TRBJ2-7; a possible D gene is TRBD1 (6 bases). The CDR3 consists of 15 residues. Per the germline V gene, CDR1 is SGHAT and CDR2 is FQNNGV. Trimming stripped 6 bases from V and 5 bases from J, with 20 bases between. The CDR3 DNA sequence: TGTGCCAGCAGTTCTGGGGGCAGGGCGGCCGACGAGCAGTACTTC. Encoded protein: CASSSGGRAADEQYF.

The chain has TRBV5-8 and TRBJ2-7; 7 bases match TRBD1. The CDR3 extends over 14 amino acids. Germline V gene data show CDR1 as SGHTS and CDR2 as YDEGEE. In DNA form, the CDR3 reads TGTGCCAGCAGCTTGGTCCAGGGGGTAAACGAACAGTACGTC. As protein: CASSLVQGVNEQYV.

CDR3 bases: TGTGCCAGCAGCTTAGAGGGGCTAGCGATCCAAGAGACCCAGTACTTC. It yields the protein CASSLEGLAIQETQYF. The genes are TRBV7-9 and TRBJ2-5; possible D gene TRBD2, 6 bases. The CDR3 sequence is 16 residues long. Per germline, CDR1 SEHNR and CDR2 FQNEAQ (reference sequence). With 1 base removed from V and 1 base from J, the gap between germline ends came to 13 bases.

To note about this clonotype: This may arise from a read error, as a much more abundant clone is one base away. The J gene is TRBJ2-1, the V gene TRBV6-1; TRBD1 is a possible D gene (6 bases). Looked up from germline, CDR1 is MNHNS and CDR2 is SASEGT. This CDR3 region has 14 residues. CDR3: CASSVGTTKNEQSF. CDR3 nucleotide sequence: TGTGCCAGCAGTGTGGGGACAACTAAGAATGAGCAGTCCTTC.

This clonotype was seen at least ten times. The chain carries TRBV11-3 and TRBJ1-1; D call uncertain. The germline V and J ends were trimmed by 6 bases and 1 base, with 9 bases remaining between them. Germline CDR1 and CDR2: SGHNT and YENEEA. The CDR3 loop spans 13 amino acids. CDR3 amino acids: CASRNRRNTEAFF. DNA of the CDR3: TGTGCCAGCAGGAATAGGAGGAACACTGAAGCTTTCTTT.

As regards this clonotype: It may be a read error: a sequence one base away is much more abundant. The chain has TRBV5-1 and TRBJ1-4; D ambiguous. CDR3 length: 16 amino acids. Per germline, CDR1 SGHRS and CDR2 YFSETQ. The DNA for the CDR3 is TGCGCCAGCAGCTTGGCCTTCGGGCTCACTAATGAAAAACCGTTTTTT. This codes for CASSLAFGLTNEKPFF.

Concerning this clonotype itself: Sequence at one end of the junction differs from germline and may be a read error. The gene calls are TRBV12-3 or TRBV12-4 and TRBJ2-3; 8 nucleotides line up with TRBD2. This CDR3 has 16 amino acids. CDR3 in amino acids: CACSARTSYSTDTQYF. CDR3 coding DNA: TGTGCCTGCAGTGCCCGGACTAGCTATAGTACAGATACGCAGTATTTT.

V is TRBV29-1 and J is TRBJ1-3; a weak D match, TRBD1 (5 bases). Trimming shortened V by 4 bases and J by 4 bases, and 11 bases separated the two germline ends. The CDR3 consists of 13 residues. The germline V gene has CDR1 SQVTM and CDR2 ANQGSEA. The CDR3 is CSVVSREGNTIYF. The CDR3 DNA follows: TGCAGCGTTGTTAGCAGGGAGGGAAACACCATATATTTT.

Regarding this clonotype: In this CDR3 the conserved last residue, phenylalanine or tryptophan, is missing, so a read error is likely. No DNA is shown, since the ends of the CDR3 on it are uncertain; the CDR3 is the one TCRdb lists. The J gene is TRBJ2-1, the V gene TRBV6-5. Germline V CDR1 and CDR2: MNHEY, SVGAGI. The CDR3 totals 13 residues, both ends included. CDR3 amino acids: CASSYSSSDEQSL.

This clonotype was observed many times. The rearrangement uses TRBV5-5 and TRBJ2-1, with D unresolved. The CDR3 is 15 residues long. Germline V CDR1 and CDR2: SGHKS, YYEKEE (reference sequence). Trimming took off 5 bases at V and 0 bases at J, with 12 bases between the two ends. In DNA, the CDR3 is TGTGCCAGCAGTTCGATACCCAGCTCCTACAATGAGCAGTTCTTC. It encodes CASSSIPSSYNEQFF.

The gene calls are TRBV6-1 and TRBJ2-7; TRBD1 matches 8 bases. The CDR3 is made up of 15 amino acids. After removal of 7 bases from V and 1 base from J, the junction contained 9 bases not matched to a gene. Germline values: CDR1 MNHNS, CDR2 SASEGT. The DNA of the CDR3 is TGTGCCAGCACTACACACAGGGGGAGGTCCTACGAGCAGTACTTC. This translates into CASTTHRGRSYEQYF.

This clonotype was seen a handful of times. This chain uses TRBV28 with TRBJ1-2; D gene uncertain. This CDR3 has 13 residues. Germline lookup yields CDR1 MDHEN and CDR2 SYDVKM. Trimming left V 3 bases short and J 4 bases short, with 9 bases between. In nucleotides, the CDR3 is TGTGCCAGCAGTTTCCAGGCAGGCTATGGCTACACCTTC. Amino acids: CASSFQAGYGYTF.